A selection of T cell receptor beta chains follows, all from one sample in a study of vaccination effects on CD4 cells after COVID-19. Using immunoSEQ multiplex PCR, the repertoire was profiled, and TCRdb retains in-frame clones only, with some absent. The sample gives about 70,000 clones, 73% of which show up once; about 4.7% is in the top ten. No cognate antigen is known for these TCRs. Sequencing was performed on CD4+ T cells from PBMCs cultured with HIV peptides, taken before COVID-19 vaccination. The receptors shown here come from a human donor who had a prior SARS-CoV-2 infection. CDR3s include the opening cysteine and the closing phenylalanine or tryptophan. Each record gives: CDR3 protein, CDR3 DNA, D gene, J gene, V gene, clone size. The D gene is left open where the match is weak. A row's size may be missing; if present it is once, few, many or a size class.

CDR3aa: CASSAGSTDTQYF
CDR3nt: TGCGCCAGCAGCGCCGGTAGCACAGATACGCAGTATTTT
d_gene: NA
j_gene: TRBJ2-3
v_gene: TRBV5-1
abundance: few

CDR3aa: CASSLGRWGFTDTQYF
CDR3nt: TGTGCCAGCAGCCTCGGTCGTTGGGGGTTCACAGATACGCAGTATTTT
d_gene: NA
j_gene: TRBJ2-3
v_gene: TRBV3-1/TRBV3-2
abundance: once

CDR3aa: CASMRPGHYDTQPQHF
CDR3nt: TGTGCCAGTATGCGACCGGGACATTACGATACTCAGCCCCAGCATTTT
d_gene: NA
j_gene: TRBJ1-5
v_gene: TRBV19
abundance: NA

CDR3aa: CASSPSTGGQGSPLHF
CDR3nt: TGTGCCAGCTCACCAAGTACAGGAGGGCAGGGTTCACCCCTCCACTTT
d_gene: NA
j_gene: TRBJ1-6
v_gene: TRBV18
abundance: few

CDR3aa: CASEGDPDLSGNTIYF
CDR3nt: TGTGCCAGCGAGGGGGACCCGGATCTCTCTGGAAACACCATATATTTT
d_gene: NA
j_gene: TRBJ1-3
v_gene: TRBV9
abundance: NA

CDR3aa: CASSQDRSSGGADTGELFF
CDR3nt: TGTGCCAGCAGCCAAGATCGTTCTAGCGGGGGGGCCGACACCGGGGAGCTGTTTTTT
d_gene: TRBD2
j_gene: TRBJ2-2
v_gene: TRBV4-2
abundance: few

CDR3aa: CASSLSGRATDTQYF
CDR3nt: TGTGCCAGCAGCTTGAGCGGGAGGGCCACAGATACGCAGTATTTT
d_gene: TRBD2
j_gene: TRBJ2-3
v_gene: TRBV5-4
abundance: NA

CDR3aa: CASSQVAGGNSNSPLHF
CDR3nt: TGTGCCAGCAGCCAAGTAGCAGGGGGTAATAGTAATTCACCCCTCCACTTT
d_gene: TRBD1
j_gene: TRBJ1-6
v_gene: TRBV3-1/TRBV3-2
abundance: NA

CDR3aa: CARSLFPGRSTNEKLFF
CDR3nt: TGTGCCAGAAGCTTGTTCCCGGGACGGTCAACTAATGAAAAACTGTTTTTT
d_gene: NA
j_gene: TRBJ1-4
v_gene: TRBV5-3
abundance: NA

CDR3aa: CASSRQTSGNTDTQYF
CDR3nt: TGTGCCAGCAGCCGCCAGACTAGCGGAAACACAGATACGCAGTATTTT
d_gene: TRBD2
j_gene: TRBJ2-3
v_gene: TRBV7-2
abundance: NA

CDR3aa: CASSVYQGAYNEQFF
CDR3nt: TGTGCCAGCAGCGTATATCAGGGTGCCTACAATGAGCAGTTCTTC
d_gene: NA
j_gene: TRBJ2-1
v_gene: TRBV9
abundance: NA

CDR3aa: CATSDSRGAKNIQYF
CDR3nt: TGTGCCACCAGTGACTCCAGAGGAGCCAAAAACATTCAGTACTTC
d_gene: NA
j_gene: TRBJ2-4
v_gene: TRBV24-1
abundance: NA

CDR3aa: CASSQDRGRVYGYTF
CDR3nt: TGTGCCAGCAGCCAGGACAGGGGGCGGGTCTATGGCTACACCTTC
d_gene: TRBD1
j_gene: TRBJ1-2
v_gene: TRBV7-2
abundance: NA

CDR3aa: CASTLGLAGGTGRNEQFF
CDR3nt: TGTGCCAGCACCTTAGGGTTAGCGGGAGGGACGGGGAGAAATGAGCAGTTCTTC
d_gene: TRBD2
j_gene: TRBJ2-1
v_gene: TRBV7-2
abundance: NA

CDR3aa: CASSPRSGTGYEQYF
CDR3nt: TGTGCCAGCAGCCCCCGATCCGGGACAGGGTACGAGCAGTACTTC
d_gene: TRBD1
j_gene: TRBJ2-7
v_gene: TRBV9
abundance: NA

CDR3aa: CASSNPGQPYGYTF
CDR3nt: TGTGCCAGCAGCAATCCGGGACAACCCTATGGCTACACCTTC
d_gene: NA
j_gene: TRBJ1-2
v_gene: TRBV6-5
abundance: NA

CDR3aa: CASSQDRASGGRRQYF
CDR3nt: TGCGCCAGCAGCCAAGATCGGGCTAGCGGCGGCCGGAGGCAGTATTTT
d_gene: TRBD2
j_gene: TRBJ2-3
v_gene: TRBV4-1
abundance: NA

CDR3aa: CASSLARLYGYTF
CDR3nt: TGTGCCAGCAGCTTAGCCCGCCTTTATGGCTACACCTTC
d_gene: NA
j_gene: TRBJ1-2
v_gene: TRBV7-9
abundance: NA

CDR3aa: CASSPIAGTPDEKLFF
CDR3nt: TGTGCCAGCAGCCCTATCGCCGGGACACCCGATGAAAAACTGTTTTTT
d_gene: NA
j_gene: TRBJ1-4
v_gene: TRBV6-2/TRBV6-3
abundance: NA

CDR3aa: CASLRWDYVSGANVLTF
CDR3nt: TGTGCCAGCCTACGCTGGGACTACGTATCTGGGGCCAACGTCCTGACTTTC
d_gene: TRBD2
j_gene: TRBJ2-6
v_gene: TRBV7-9
abundance: NA

CDR3aa: CASSIEKVRTDTQYF
CDR3nt: TGTGCCAGTAGTATTGAGAAGGTCCGCACAGATACGCAGTATTTT
d_gene: NA
j_gene: TRBJ2-3
v_gene: TRBV19
abundance: NA

CDR3aa: CASSDQGYKGAGELFF
CDR3nt: TGTGCCAGCAGCGATCAGGGATATAAAGGAGCCGGGGAGCTGTTTTTT
d_gene: NA
j_gene: TRBJ2-2
v_gene: TRBV7-9
abundance: few

CDR3aa: CASSVGLAGGAYEQYF
CDR3nt: TGTGCCAGCAGTGTTGGTCTAGCGGGAGGGGCCTACGAGCAGTACTTC
d_gene: TRBD2
j_gene: TRBJ2-7
v_gene: TRBV6-1
abundance: NA

CDR3aa: CASSLVSSEETQYF
CDR3nt: TGCGCCAGCAGCTTGGTTTCTAGCGAAGAGACCCAGTACTTC
d_gene: NA
j_gene: TRBJ2-5
v_gene: TRBV5-1
abundance: NA

CDR3aa: CASSNLPRQPYEQYF
CDR3nt: TGCGCCAGCAGTAACCTTCCTCGACAGCCCTACGAGCAGTACTTC
d_gene: NA
j_gene: TRBJ2-7
v_gene: TRBV10-2
abundance: NA

CDR3aa: CASSEGRKRSLHTDTQYF
CDR3nt: TGTGCCAGCAGTGAAGGGCGTAAGAGGTCTCTCCACACAGATACGCAGTATTTT
d_gene: NA
j_gene: TRBJ2-3
v_gene: TRBV2
abundance: NA

CDR3aa: CASSIGAEGSTEAFF
CDR3nt: TGTGCCAGTAGTATTGGGGCAGAGGGATCAACTGAAGCTTTCTTT
d_gene: NA
j_gene: TRBJ1-1
v_gene: TRBV19
abundance: NA

CDR3aa: CASSLGLTEAFF
CDR3nt: TGTGCCAGCAGCTTAGGACTAACTGAAGCTTTCTTT
d_gene: NA
j_gene: TRBJ1-1
v_gene: TRBV5-8
abundance: NA

CDR3aa: CASSYESGTLNTEAFF
CDR3nt: TGTGCCAGCAGTTACGAGTCCGGGACACTGAACACTGAAGCTTTCTTT
d_gene: NA
j_gene: TRBJ1-1
v_gene: TRBV6-5
abundance: few

CDR3aa: CASSLGGQGYEQYF
CDR3nt: TGCGCCAGCAGCTTGGGGGGGCAGGGCTACGAGCAGTACTTC
d_gene: NA
j_gene: TRBJ2-7
v_gene: TRBV5-1
abundance: NA

CDR3aa: CASSKGGLASHEQFF
CDR3nt: TGCGCCAGCAGCAAAGGGGGACTAGCGTCCCATGAGCAGTTCTTC
d_gene: TRBD2
j_gene: TRBJ2-1
v_gene: TRBV5-1
abundance: NA

CDR3aa: CASSLTGWESTDTQYF
CDR3nt: TGTGCCAGCAGCTTAACGGGGTGGGAGAGCACAGATACGCAGTATTTT
d_gene: NA
j_gene: TRBJ2-3
v_gene: TRBV7-3
abundance: NA

CDR3aa: CAWTEQGYTEAFF
CDR3nt: TGTGCCTGGACTGAACAGGGCTACACTGAAGCTTTCTTT
d_gene: NA
j_gene: TRBJ1-1
v_gene: TRBV30
abundance: NA

CDR3aa: CASSRESGGGYEQYF
CDR3nt: TGTGCCAGCAGCCGAGAGAGCGGGGGGGGCTACGAGCAGTACTTC
d_gene: TRBD2
j_gene: TRBJ2-7
v_gene: TRBV7-8
abundance: NA

CDR3aa: CASSLTGAMINEQFF
CDR3nt: TGTGCCAGCAGTTTAACGGGGGCTATGATCAATGAGCAGTTCTTC
d_gene: NA
j_gene: TRBJ2-1
v_gene: TRBV28
abundance: NA

CDR3aa: CASSLGGSSYNEQFF
CDR3nt: TGCGCCAGCAGCTTGGGCGGAAGCTCCTACAATGAGCAGTTCTTC
d_gene: NA
j_gene: TRBJ2-1
v_gene: TRBV5-1
abundance: few

CDR3aa: CASSQVENRQGYTF
CDR3nt: TGTGCCAGCAGCCAAGTGGAGAATCGTCAAGGCTACACCTTC
d_gene: NA
j_gene: TRBJ1-2
v_gene: TRBV3-1/TRBV3-2
abundance: few

CDR3aa: CASSFALAGGPTGELFF
CDR3nt: TGTGCCAGCAGCTTCGCCTTAGCGGGGGGCCCCACCGGGGAGCTGTTTTTT
d_gene: TRBD2
j_gene: TRBJ2-2
v_gene: TRBV13
abundance: NA

CDR3aa: CASSHRTSDTDTQYF
CDR3nt: TGTGCCAGCAGTCATAGGACTAGCGACACAGATACGCAGTATTTT
d_gene: TRBD2
j_gene: TRBJ2-3
v_gene: TRBV6-5
abundance: NA

CDR3aa: CASSDPSQGDYGYTF
CDR3nt: TGTGCCAGCAGTGACCCCTCCCAGGGGGACTATGGCTACACCTTC
d_gene: TRBD1
j_gene: TRBJ1-2
v_gene: TRBV25-1
abundance: NA

CDR3aa: CASKQEISWETQYF
CDR3nt: TGCGCCAGCAAACAAGAGATATCCTGGGAGACCCAGTACTTC
d_gene: NA
j_gene: TRBJ2-5
v_gene: TRBV5-1
abundance: medium-sized

CDR3aa: CASSLDSSGNTIYF
CDR3nt: TGTGCCAGCAGCTTGGACAGCTCTGGAAACACCATATATTTT
d_gene: NA
j_gene: TRBJ1-3
v_gene: TRBV7-9
abundance: NA

CDR3aa: CASSTDRGWFGNTEAFF
CDR3nt: TGTGCCAGCAGCACCGACAGGGGGTGGTTCGGGAACACTGAAGCTTTCTTT
d_gene: NA
j_gene: TRBJ1-1
v_gene: TRBV21-1
abundance: few

CDR3aa: CASSPAGGGYGYTF
CDR3nt: TGTGCCAGTAGCCCCGCAGGGGGCGGCTATGGCTACACCTTC
d_gene: TRBD1
j_gene: TRBJ1-2
v_gene: TRBV19
abundance: NA

CDR3aa: CASSNPLGRNTEAFF
CDR3nt: TGTGCCAGCAGTAACCCGCTCGGCCGGAACACTGAAGCTTTCTTT
d_gene: NA
j_gene: TRBJ1-1
v_gene: TRBV6-2/TRBV6-3
abundance: few

CDR3aa: CASSFTQRDTQYF
CDR3nt: TGTGCCAGCAGCTTCACCCAAAGGGATACGCAGTATTTT
d_gene: NA
j_gene: TRBJ2-3
v_gene: TRBV5-6
abundance: few

CDR3aa: CASSPFRGGWEQYF
CDR3nt: TGTGCCAGCAGCCCCTTCCGAGGGGGTTGGGAGCAGTACTTC
d_gene: NA
j_gene: TRBJ2-7
v_gene: TRBV6-6
abundance: NA

CDR3aa: CAWKKISGSTGELFF
CDR3nt: TGTGCCTGGAAGAAAATTAGCGGGAGTACCGGGGAGCTGTTTTTT
d_gene: TRBD2
j_gene: TRBJ2-2
v_gene: TRBV30
abundance: NA

CDR3aa: CASSLVPQFLTNTEAFF
CDR3nt: TGTGCCAGCAGCTTGGTCCCTCAGTTCCTGACAAACACTGAAGCTTTCTTT
d_gene: NA
j_gene: TRBJ1-1
v_gene: TRBV5-5
abundance: NA

CDR3aa: CATSRDSARLTGNSGNTIYF
CDR3nt: TGTGCCACCAGCAGAGATTCTGCTAGATTGACAGGCAACTCTGGAAACACCATATATTTT
d_gene: NA
j_gene: TRBJ1-3
v_gene: TRBV15
abundance: NA

CDR3aa: CASSLLGSRNTEAFF
CDR3nt: TGCGCCAGCAGCTTGTTGGGGTCACGGAACACTGAAGCTTTCTTT
d_gene: NA
j_gene: TRBJ1-1
v_gene: TRBV5-1
abundance: NA

CDR3aa: CASSLGQPNEKLFF
CDR3nt: TGTGCCAGCAGCTTGGGACAGCCAAATGAAAAACTGTTTTTT
d_gene: NA
j_gene: TRBJ1-4
v_gene: TRBV5-6
abundance: few

CDR3aa: CASSQVGSRGPSITDTQYF
CDR3nt: TGTGCCAGCAGCCAAGTAGGTAGTCGGGGGCCCTCAATCACAGATACGCAGTATTTT
d_gene: NA
j_gene: TRBJ2-3
v_gene: TRBV4-2
abundance: NA